This entry lists 15 T cell receptor beta chains sequenced from one sample in a study of shared T cell receptors in the human thymus. Profiling relied on immunoSEQ multiplex PCR, and the TCRdb table lists in-frame clones only, not all of them. In the table there are approximately 400,000 clones, 95% of which are singletons. Material for sequencing was thymocytes. These receptors all come from a human donor.

This chain connects TRBV19 to TRBJ2-2; the D call may be TRBD1 or TRBD2 (5 bases each). Trimming took off 1 base at V and 2 bases at J, with 14 bases between the two ends. CDR3 length: 17 residues. Germline V gives CDR1 LNHDA, CDR2 SQIVND (reference sequence). The CDR3 nucleotides read TGTGCCAGTAGTATAGTGGGGAGACAGCACAACACCGGGGAGCTGTTTTTT. Its protein is CASSIVGRQHNTGELFF. Drawing the rest from reference TRBV19 and TRBJ2-2, the complete variable domain is DGGITQSPKYLFRKEGQNVTLSCEQNLNHDAMYWYRQDPGQGLRLIYYSQIVNDFQKGDIAEGYSVSREKKESFPLTVTSAQKNPTAFYLCASSIVGRQHNTGELFFGEGSRLTVL.

This clone appeared once. The chain combines TRBV28 with TRBJ2-2; TRBD1 aligns across 8 bases. The length of the CDR3 is 16 residues. The V and J ends lost 4 bases and 7 bases, in that order; junction bases with no gene match: 11. Germline V CDR1 and CDR2: MDHEN, SYDVKM. The CDR3 protein is CASSSPADRAGGELFF. CDR3 bases: TGTGCCAGCAGTTCCCCGGCGGACAGGGCGGGCGGGGAGCTGTTTTTT.

This chain links TRBV10-2 with TRBJ1-5; no clear D. V was trimmed by 5 bases and J by 2 bases, leaving 13 bases between them. This CDR3 region has 15 residues. The germline V gene encodes CDR1 WSHSY and CDR2 SAAADI. CDR3 nucleotides: TGCGCCAGCAGTTACCGACCGTTTGGCAATCAGCCCCAGCATTTT. Its protein is CASSYRPFGNQPQHF.

The chain recombines TRBV7-9 with TRBJ2-3; 14 bases map to TRBD2. CDR3 length: 15 residues. CDR1 is SEHNR and CDR2 is FQNEAQ in the germline V gene (reference sequence). The junction had 6 bases not matched to a gene; V was cut back by 5 bases and J by 8 bases. CDR3 sequence reads: CASSPGLAGAFTQYF. In DNA, the CDR3 is TGTGCCAGCAGCCCGGGACTAGCGGGGGCTTTTACGCAGTATTTT.

This chain uses TRBV2 with TRBJ1-5, with D tentatively TRBD1 (6 bases). Germline V gene lookup returns CDR1 SNHLY and CDR2 FYNNEI. This CDR3 comprises 13 residues. V was shortened by 5 bases and J by 10 bases, with 15 bases between the two germline ends. This chain's CDR3 is CASSPDRPRPQHF. DNA for the CDR3: TGTGCCAGCAGTCCAGACAGGCCTCGACCCCAGCATTTT.

The chain recombines TRBV28 with TRBJ2-1, with D perhaps TRBD1 or TRBD2 (6 bases each). CDR1 is MDHEN and CDR2 is SYDVKM in the germline V gene. CDR3 length: 14 residues. V gave up 11 bases and J gave up 8 bases, with 22 bases separating them. This CDR3 reads CASSGQGNRDEQFF. The CDR3 nucleotides are TGTGCCTCCAGCGGGCAGGGGAATAGAGATGAGCAGTTCTTC. Full variable domain (missing parts from reference TRBV28 and TRBJ2-1): DVKVTQSSRYLVKRTGEKVFLECVQDMDHENMFWYRQDPGLGLRLIYFSYDVKMKEKGDIPEGYSVSREKKERFSLILESASTNQTSMYLCASSGQGNRDEQFFGPGTRLTVL.

V is TRBV15 and J is TRBJ1-5, with D tentatively TRBD1 (5 bases). CDR1 and CDR2 (germline): LNHNV, YYDKDF (reference sequence). V was pared by 3 bases and J by 1 base, with 13 bases between. This CDR3 region has 16 residues. This CDR3 reads CATSSETGRSNQPQHF. CDR3 nucleotide sequence: TGTGCCACCAGCAGTGAGACGGGACGGAGCAATCAGCCCCAGCATTTT.

The chain employs TRBV20-1 and TRBJ2-7; D unclear. The CDR3 sequence is 10 residues long. The germline V gene has CDR1 DFQATT and CDR2 SNEGSKA (reference sequence). The V end lost 5 bases, the J end lost 5 bases, and 7 bases lay between the germline ends. CDR3 sequence: CSAAQHEQYF. The CDR3 nucleotides read TGCAGTGCTGCCCAGCACGAGCAGTACTTC.

The chain links TRBV4-1 to TRBJ2-7; no reliable D call. This CDR3 is 18 amino acids long. Germline V CDR1 and CDR2: MGHRA, YSYEKL. The V and J ends lost 1 base and 0 bases respectively, with 19 bases between them. CDR3 in amino acids: CASSQALGPPLSSYEQYF. The CDR3 bases are TGCGCCAGCAGCCAAGCATTAGGGCCCCCGTTAAGCTCCTACGAGCAGTACTTC.

The rearrangement links TRBV18 to TRBJ2-3, with a possible D match to TRBD1 (6 bases). The CDR3 extends over 15 amino acids. Germline V CDR1 and CDR2: KGHSH, LQKENI. Trimming left V 6 bases short and J 1 base short, with 14 bases between. The CDR3 nucleotides read TGTGCCAGCTCGCGGTCCCCAGGGGGCACAGATACGCAGTATTTT. It yields the protein CASSRSPGGTDTQYF.

The chain couples TRBV18 to TRBJ1-2; tentative D call: TRBD1 (6 bases). Trimming took 8 bases from V and 5 from J, leaving 12 bases between them. This CDR3 region has 12 residues. Germline loops: CDR1 KGHSH, CDR2 LQKENI. The CDR3 DNA reads as TGTGCCAGCCAACCCGGACAGTATGGCTACACCTTC. The encoded protein is CASQPGQYGYTF.

The rearrangement uses TRBV2 and TRBJ2-7; no clear D gene. This CDR3 is 15 amino acids long. Germline V lookup: CDR1 SNHLY, CDR2 FYNNEI. Trimming stripped 6 bases from V and 0 bases from J, with 15 bases between. In nucleotides, the CDR3 is TGTGCCAGCAGGGCAAGGAGCGCTCTCTCCTACGAGCAGTACTTC. Amino acids: CASRARSALSYEQYF.

This clone was observed a single time. V and J are TRBV10-3 and TRBJ2-6; 7 nucleotides line up with TRBD2. The CDR3 extends over 17 amino acids. V trimming: 10 bases; J trimming: 1 base; junction bases outside the gene matches: 13. Germline-derived CDR1 and CDR2 are ENHRY and SYGVKD. The CDR3 is CATAWGGWWSGANVLTF. DNA for the CDR3: TGTGCCACCGCCTGGGGAGGGTGGTGGTCTGGGGCCAACGTCCTGACTTTC.

The V and J genes are TRBV27 and TRBJ1-5, with D tentatively TRBD1 (5 bases). Trimming cost V 6 bases and J 4 bases, with 13 bases left between them. Germline lookup yields CDR1 MNHEY and CDR2 SMNVEV (reference sequence). The CDR3 covers 14 residues. CDR3 residues: CASRPHGGNQPQHF. The CDR3 DNA sequence: TGTGCCAGCAGACCACACGGGGGAAATCAGCCCCAGCATTTT.

The chain uses TRBV28 and TRBJ2-3, with D maybe TRBD1 (6 bases). Trimming stripped 6 bases from V and 4 bases from J, with 20 bases between. From germline, CDR1 is MDHEN and CDR2 SYDVKM. The CDR3 sequence is 16 residues long. The CDR3 nucleotides read TGTGCCAGCAGGCTCCCCGAGGGGGATAGGGCAGATACGCAGTATTTT. Amino acids: CASRLPEGDRADTQYF.